This T cell receptor beta chain was sequenced in a study of blood T cells in healthy people across ages. Many counts were recorded for this clonotype. A second roughly 6 to 12 cycle PCR used barcoded and J-beta primers. MiXCR, applied by TCRdb to the 5' RACE reads, yields one record per CDR3 protein. The sample consists of more than 800,000 distinct CDR3 sequences, 25% to 30% of them appearing once. The germline CDR1 and CDR2 sequences are MDHEN and SYDVKM. The CDR3 spans 17 residues. V lost 6 bases to trimming and J lost 2 bases; unmatched junction nucleotides: 14. This sequence was found in a woman of 80 years or more in good health. The gene calls are TRBV28 and TRBJ2-7, with TRBD1 matching 9 bases. The specimen sequenced was blood. DNA for the CDR3: TGTGCCAGCAGCTCAGCAGGTATCGGGACAGGGACCTACGAGCAGTACTTC. This codes for CASSSAGIGTGTYEQYF.